This TCR beta chain came from a study of CD8 T cells in Susac syndrome. It was with random hexamers that 0.5 to 1 ug RNA was reverse transcribed. TCRdb reprocessed the immunoSEQ multiplex PCR reads with MiXCR, giving one entry per CDR3 protein. This table has roughly 190,000 distinct CDR3 sequences, approximately 94% appearing once. J gave up 2 bases and V 6 bases, and 7 bases lay outside the gene matches. The CDR3 loop spans 13 amino acids. The germline V gene has CDR1 DFQATT and CDR2 SNEGSKA (reference sequence). This receptor was obtained from a human donor in good health. The specimen sequenced was CD4+ T cells from PBMCs. The V call is TRBV20-1, the J call TRBJ2-7; 7 bases agree with TRBD2. Written as DNA, the CDR3 is TGCAGTGCAGTGCGGGAGAGGACCTACGAGCAGTACTTC. Protein: CSAVRERTYEQYF.